This T cell receptor (beta chain) comes out of a study of blood T cell repertoires in COVID-19. Method: immunoSEQ multiplex PCR; TCRdb's copy keeps in-frame clones and lacks some. The sample records about 34,000 clones, 88% being singletons. The CDR3 is 15 amino acids. J gave up 5 bases and V 3 bases, and 9 bases lay outside the gene matches. The V gene's germline CDR1 is SGHAT and CDR2 FQNNGV. The sequenced sample consisted of peripheral blood. V usage is TRBV11-2 and J usage is TRBJ2-5; 7 bases line up with TRBD1. The TCR sequence derives from a human donor with active COVID-19. The donor label of this sample is uncertain. CDR3 bases: TGTGCCAGCAGCTTCGGCCCGACAGGGCGGGAGACCCAGTACTTC. Translated: CASSFGPTGRETQYF.